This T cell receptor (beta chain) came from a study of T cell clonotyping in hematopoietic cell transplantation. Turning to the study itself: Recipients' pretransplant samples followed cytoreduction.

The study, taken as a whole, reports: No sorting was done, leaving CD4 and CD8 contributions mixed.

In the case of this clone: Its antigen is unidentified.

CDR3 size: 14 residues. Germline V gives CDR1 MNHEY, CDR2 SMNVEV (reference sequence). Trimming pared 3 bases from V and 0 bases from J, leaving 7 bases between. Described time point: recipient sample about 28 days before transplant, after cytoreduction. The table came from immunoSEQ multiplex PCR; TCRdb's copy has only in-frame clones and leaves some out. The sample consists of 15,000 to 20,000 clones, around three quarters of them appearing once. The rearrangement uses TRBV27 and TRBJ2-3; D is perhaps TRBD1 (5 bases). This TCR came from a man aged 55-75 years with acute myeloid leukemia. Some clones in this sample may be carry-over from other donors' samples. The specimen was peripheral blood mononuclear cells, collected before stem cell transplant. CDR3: CASSFGASTDTQYF. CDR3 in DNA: TGTGCCAGCAGTTTTGGGGCTAGCACAGATACGCAGTATTTT.